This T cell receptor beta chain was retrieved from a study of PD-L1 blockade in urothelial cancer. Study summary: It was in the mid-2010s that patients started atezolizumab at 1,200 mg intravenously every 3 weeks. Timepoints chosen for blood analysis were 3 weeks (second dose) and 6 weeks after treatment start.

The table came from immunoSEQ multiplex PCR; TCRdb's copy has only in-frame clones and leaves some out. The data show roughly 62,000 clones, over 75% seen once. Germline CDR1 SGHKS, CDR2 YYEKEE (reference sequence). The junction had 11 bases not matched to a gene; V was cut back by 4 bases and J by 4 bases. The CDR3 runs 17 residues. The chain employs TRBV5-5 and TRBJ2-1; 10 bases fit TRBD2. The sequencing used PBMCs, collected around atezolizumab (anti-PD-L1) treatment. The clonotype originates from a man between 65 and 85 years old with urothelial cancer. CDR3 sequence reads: CASSLIRSGRAYNEQFF. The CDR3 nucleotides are TGTGCCAGCAGCCTCATACGGAGCGGGAGGGCTTACAATGAGCAGTTCTTC. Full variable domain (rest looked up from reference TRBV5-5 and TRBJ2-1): DAGVTQSPTHLIKTRGQQVTLRCSPISGHKSVSWYQQVLGQGPQFIFQYYEKEERGRGNFPDRFSARQFPNYSSELNVNALLLGDSALYLCASSLIRSGRAYNEQFFGPGTRLTVL.